Each of the 3 T cell receptor beta chains below was sequenced from the same sample in a study of graft-versus-host responses after intestinal transplantation. Data came from immunoSEQ multiplex PCR; TCRdb stores just in-frame clones and leaves some out. Of about 110,000 clones in the sample, 85% to 95% were seen once. No antigen has been identified for these receptors. This specimen was unstimulated CD8+ T cells sorted from spleen or lymph node cells, taken before intestinal transplant. The receptors were sampled from a human donor who received an intestinal transplant.

The chain recombines TRBV7-9 with TRBJ2-7; unclear D gene. The CDR3 totals 14 residues. V dropped 1 base and J dropped 3 bases, with 10 bases sitting between them. The germline V gene has CDR1 SEHNR and CDR2 FQNEAQ (reference sequence). CDR3 protein: CASSLGMTVYEQYF. CDR3 bases: TGTGCCAGCAGCTTAGGGATGACCGTCTACGAGCAGTACTTC.

The rearrangement links TRBV6-1 to TRBJ2-7; D call uncertain. V was clipped by 5 bases and J by 2 bases, with 13 bases between them. The CDR3 covers 14 residues. Germline V lookup: CDR1 MNHNS, CDR2 SASEGT. The CDR3 coding sequence is TGTGCCAGCAGTTGGGCAGGTGGTGCCTACGAGCAGTACTTC. Its protein product is CASSWAGGAYEQYF.

V and J are TRBV28 and TRBJ2-1, with 14 bases lining up with TRBD2. V lost 4 bases, J lost 5 bases, and 4 bases stayed unmatched. Germline-derived CDR1 and CDR2 are MDHEN and SYDVKM. The CDR3 contains 16 residues. CDR3 sequence: CASSSGLAGGNNEQFF. CDR3 coding DNA: TGTGCCAGCAGTTCTGGACTAGCGGGAGGAAACAATGAGCAGTTCTTC.